A selection of T cell receptor beta chains follows, all from one sample in a study of response to subunit inactivated influenza vaccine. Each CDR3 protein gets one entry after TCRdb re-called the RT-PCR reads with MiXCR. The table shows roughly 180,000 distinct CDR3 sequences, with nearly 9.5% occurring only once. The material sequenced was non-naive T cells sorted from PBMCs, taken on the day of vaccination. All receptors derive from a man aged 50-59 years who received an inactivated influenza vaccine. CDR3s include the opening cysteine and the closing phenylalanine or tryptophan. The D gene is left open where the match is weak. Expanded clones get a size class; other rows say once, few or many, or leave the size out.

>15|TRBJ1-2|TRBV5-5|TRBD1|many
CASRPPGQGNYGYTF
TGTGCCAGCAGGCCACCGGGACAGGGGAACTATGGCTACACCTTC
>17|TRBJ2-3|TRBV9|TRBD2|NA
CASSALASAGGLDTHYF
TGTGCCAGCAGCGCCCTTGCGTCTGCGGGAGGGCTAGATACGCATTATTTT
>15|TRBJ1-5|TRBV12-3/TRBV12-4|TRBD1|many
CASSWGQGRSQPQHF
TGTGCCAGCAGTTGGGGACAGGGTAGGAGCCAGCCCCAGCATTTT
>16|TRBJ2-7|TRBV4-2|TRBD2|few
CASSQEATSGSREQYF
TGTGCCAGCAGCCAAGAGGCGACTAGCGGGAGTCGGGAGCAGTACTTC
>15|TRBJ2-3|TRBV29-1|TRBD2|NA
CSLLKAGEAPDTQYF
TGCAGCCTATTAAAAGCGGGAGAGGCTCCAGATACGCAGTATTTT
>17|TRBJ2-7|TRBV3-1|TRBD1|many
CASSQEGYRDRGNEQYF
TGTGCCAGCAGCCAAGAAGGGTACCGGGACAGGGGAAACGAGCAGTACTTC
>17|TRBJ2-3|TRBV14|TRBD1|NA
CASSRSDRGTRTDTQYF
TGTGCCAGCAGCCGAAGTGACAGGGGGACGAGGACAGATACGCAGTATTTT
>16|TRBJ2-1|TRBV7-8|TRBD2|few
CASSLGGGAVRNEQFF
TGTGCCAGCAGCTTAGGCGGGGGGGCAGTAAGGAATGAGCAGTTCTTC
>14|TRBJ1-6|TRBV7-9|NA|NA
CASSLSQGFSPLHF
TGTGCCAGCAGCTTGAGTCAGGGGTTCTCACCCCTCCACTTT
>17|TRBJ1-2|TRBV20-1|TRBD1|NA
CSASFFGQADWGCGYTF
TGCAGTGCTAGTTTTTTCGGACAGGCCGACTGGGGGTGTGGCTACACCTTC
>15|TRBJ2-3|TRBV28|NA|few
CASSTAKASTDTQYF
TGTGCCAGCAGTACAGCGAAGGCTAGCACAGATACGCAGTATTTT
>12|TRBJ1-5|TRBV6-2/TRBV6-3|NA|many
CASSQGSKAQHF
TGTGCCAGCAGCCAAGGAAGCAAGGCCCAGCATTTT
>15|TRBJ1-5|TRBV5-1|NA|NA
CASSLEGSLNQPQHF
TGCGCCAGCAGCTTGGAGGGTTCGCTAAATCAGCCCCAGCATTTT
>14|TRBJ2-7|TRBV29-1|TRBD2|many
CSVFAGVGSYEQYF
TGCAGCGTTTTCGCGGGAGTGGGGTCCTACGAGCAGTACTTC
>13|TRBJ2-5|TRBV12-3/TRBV12-4|NA|few
CASSFRGAETQYF
TGTGCCAGCAGTTTTCGGGGGGCTGAGACCCAGTACTTC
>15|TRBJ2-7|TRBV7-2|NA|NA
CASSRPGTGFYEQYF
TGTGCCAGCAGCCGTCCCGGGACTGGTTTCTACGAGCAGTACTTC
>18|TRBJ2-3|TRBV20-1|TRBD2|NA
CSARDTSGRTSSTDTQYF
TGCAGTGCTAGAGATACTAGCGGGAGAACTTCTAGCACAGATACGCAGTATTTT
>18|TRBJ2-5|TRBV4-2|TRBD2|few
CASSQEVLAGGRKETQYF
TGTGCCAGCAGCCAAGAGGTACTAGCGGGGGGACGAAAAGAGACCCAGTACTTC
>9|TRBJ2-2|TRBV25-1|NA|NA
CASGEELFF
TGTGCCAGCGGTGAGGAGCTGTTTTTT
>17|TRBJ2-7|TRBV6-2/TRBV6-3|TRBD2|NA
CASTQASLAGGRYEQYF
TGTGCCAGCACCCAAGCGAGCCTAGCGGGGGGACGCTACGAGCAGTACTTC
>13|TRBJ2-7|TRBV27|TRBD1|NA
CASGRDRIHEQYF
TGTGCCAGCGGCCGGGACAGAATCCACGAGCAGTACTTC
>14|TRBJ2-5|TRBV18|NA|NA
CASSPTRDQETQYF
TGTGCCAGCTCACCTACAAGGGACCAAGAGACCCAGTACTTC
>19|TRBJ2-1|TRBV20-1|TRBD2|many
CSARVGLAGEAYSYNEQFF
TGCAGTGCTAGAGTTGGACTAGCGGGGGAAGCTTACTCCTACAATGAGCAGTTCTTC
>15|TRBJ1-1|TRBV7-2|NA|NA
CASRSQGIGNTEAFF
TGTGCCAGCAGGTCCCAGGGGATCGGTAACACTGAAGCTTTCTTT
>12|TRBJ1-2|TRBV28|TRBD1|NA
CASSSPDREYTF
TGTGCCAGCAGTTCCCCGGACAGGGAGTACACCTTC
>14|TRBJ2-5|TRBV5-1|NA|few
CASSLPGNQETQYF
TGCGCCAGCAGCTTGCCGGGGAACCAAGAGACCCAGTACTTC
>17|TRBJ2-1|TRBV21-1|NA|NA
CASSKVVQGVVCNEQFF
TGTGCCAGCAGCAAAGTGGTACAGGGGGTTGTATGCAATGAGCAGTTCTTC
>12|TRBJ2-7|TRBV30|NA|few
CAGGRSSYEQYF
TGTGCCGGGGGTAGGTCCTCCTACGAGCAGTACTTC
>14|TRBJ2-3|TRBV6-1|NA|few
CASSEVGVTDTQYF
TGTGCCAGCAGTGAAGTTGGAGTCACAGATACGCAGTATTTT
>13|TRBJ2-7|TRBV20-1|NA|NA
CSASRRGDYEQYF
TGCAGTGCTAGTCGGAGGGGGGATTACGAGCAGTACTTC
>15|TRBJ2-7|TRBV20-1|NA|few
CSARDLFQGAYEQYF
TGCAGTGCTAGAGATCTCTTCCAGGGTGCGTACGAGCAGTACTTC
>14|TRBJ2-2|TRBV20-1|NA|few
CSARALGGPGELFF
TGCAGTGCTAGGGCCTTGGGGGGGCCCGGGGAGCTGTTTTTT
>13|TRBJ1-5|TRBV30|NA|NA
CAWSQGLDQPQHF
TGTGCCTGGAGTCAAGGGCTTGACCAGCCCCAGCATTTT
>17|TRBJ1-2|TRBV28|TRBD1|NA
CASSSPIADRWQGRYTF
TGTGCCAGCAGTTCCCCAATCGCGGACAGGTGGCAGGGGCGCTACACCTTC
>12|TRBJ2-1|TRBV6-1|TRBD1|NA
CASSDHEDRKFF
TGTGCCAGCAGTGACCACGAGGACAGGAAGTTCTTC
>15|TRBJ2-3|TRBV25-1|NA|few
CASSDGGHYTDTQYF
TGTGCCAGCAGTGATGGGGGACATTACACAGATACGCAGTATTTT
>16|TRBJ2-5|TRBV5-8|TRBD1|NA
CASSYSGTGGIETQYF
TGTGCCAGCAGCTATTCCGGGACAGGGGGTATCGAGACCCAGTACTTC
>15|TRBJ2-3|TRBV5-5|NA|many
CASSLSPQITDTQYF
TGTGCCAGCAGCTTAAGTCCGCAGATCACAGATACGCAGTATTTT
>17|TRBJ2-7|TRBV20-1|TRBD1|NA
CSARPDGRDRGTTYQYF
TGCAGTGCTAGACCAGATGGCCGGGACAGGGGTACGACGTACCAGTACTTC
>14|TRBJ2-7|TRBV11-2|NA|NA
CASSLAGHSYEQYF
TGTGCCAGCAGCTTAGCCGGACACTCCTACGAGCAGTACTTC
>13|TRBJ2-3|TRBV5-1|NA|NA
CASSSPAVDTQYF
TGCGCCAGCAGCTCACCGGCGGTGGATACGCAGTATTTT
>15|TRBJ2-5|TRBV10-3|TRBD1|many
CAISAGTGNVKTQYF
TGTGCCATCAGCGCCGGGACAGGGAACGTAAAGACCCAGTACTTC
>15|TRBJ2-2|TRBV20-1|TRBD2|NA
CSARDLRGGPGELFF
TGCAGTGCTAGAGATTTGCGGGGGGGCCCCGGGGAGCTGTTTTTT
>14|TRBJ1-5|TRBV3-1|NA|NA
CASSPGSINQPQHF
TGTGCCAGCAGCCCCGGGTCCATAAATCAGCCCCAGCATTTT
>12|TRBJ2-7|TRBV2|NA|few
CASRANSYEQYF
TGTGCCAGCAGGGCTAATTCCTACGAGCAGTACTTC
>16|TRBJ1-6|TRBV6-5|NA|many
CASSSTYSTGSSPLHF
TGTGCCAGCAGTTCTACTTATTCGACAGGAAGTTCACCCCTCCACTTT
>15|TRBJ2-5|TRBV5-1|TRBD1|NA
CASSLGDRGFETQYF
TGCGCCAGCAGCTTAGGGGACAGGGGTTTCGAGACCCAGTACTTC
>12|TRBJ2-7|TRBV20-1|NA|many
CSARVQPYEQYF
TGCAGTGCTAGAGTTCAGCCCTACGAGCAGTACTTC
>15|TRBJ2-1|TRBV12-3/TRBV12-4|TRBD1|NA
CASRDPGQPDNEQFF
TGTGCCAGCAGAGACCCGGGACAGCCGGACAATGAGCAGTTCTTC
>15|TRBJ2-3|TRBV20-1|TRBD2|few
CSARGGLANADTQYF
TGCAGTGCTAGAGGGGGACTAGCGAACGCAGATACGCAGTATTTT
>14|TRBJ2-6|TRBV20-1|NA|NA
CSARDFSGANVLTF
TGCAGTGCGCGGGACTTCTCTGGGGCCAACGTCCTGACTTTC
>13|TRBJ2-7|TRBV7-2|NA|few
CASSQRRMGEQYF
TGTGCCAGCAGCCAGCGACGGATGGGTGAGCAGTACTTC
>17|TRBJ1-1|TRBV7-9|TRBD1|many
CASSLSRGGTGNTEAFF
TGTGCCAGCAGCTTATCAAGAGGGGGCACTGGGAACACTGAAGCTTTCTTT
>18|TRBJ1-1|TRBV5-1|TRBD1|many
CASSLGSGTGGVNTEAFF
TGCGCCAGCAGCTTGGGATCCGGGACAGGAGGCGTGAACACTGAAGCTTTCTTT
>15|TRBJ2-2|TRBV20-1|NA|few
CSARDPNSHTGELFF
TGCAGTGCTAGAGACCCTAACAGTCACACCGGGGAGCTGTTTTTT
>14|TRBJ2-1|TRBV6-1|TRBD1|few
CASSTRDRANEQFF
TGTGCCAGCAGTACGAGAGACAGGGCCAATGAGCAGTTCTTC
>11|TRBJ2-3|TRBV29-1|NA|many
CSSYRADTQYF
TGCAGCTCATATAGGGCGGATACGCAGTATTTT
>14|TRBJ2-3|TRBV29-1|NA|NA
CSVVQPYRTDTQYF
TGCAGCGTTGTGCAGCCTTATAGAACAGATACGCAGTATTTT
>15|TRBJ2-2|TRBV2|TRBD2|NA
CASTKGGSDEGELFF
TGTGCCAGCACTAAAGGCGGGAGTGATGAGGGGGAGCTGTTTTTT
>13|TRBJ2-7|TRBV13|NA|few
CASSHGQPYEQYF
TGTGCCAGCAGCCACGGACAGCCCTACGAGCAGTACTTC